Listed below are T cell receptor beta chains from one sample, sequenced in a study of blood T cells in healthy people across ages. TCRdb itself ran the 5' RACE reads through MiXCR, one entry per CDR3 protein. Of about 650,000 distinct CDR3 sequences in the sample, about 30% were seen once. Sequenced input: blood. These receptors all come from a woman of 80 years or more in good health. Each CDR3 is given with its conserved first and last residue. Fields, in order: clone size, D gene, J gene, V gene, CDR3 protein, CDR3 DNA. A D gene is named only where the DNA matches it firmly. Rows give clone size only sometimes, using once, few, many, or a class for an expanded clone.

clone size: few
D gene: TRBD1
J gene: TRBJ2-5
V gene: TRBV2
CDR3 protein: CASSDWTGYEQYF
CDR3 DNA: TGTGCCAGCAGTGACTGGACAGGGTATGAGCAGTACTTC

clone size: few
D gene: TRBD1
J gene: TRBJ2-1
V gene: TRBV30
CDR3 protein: CAWSVPGQWDNEQFF
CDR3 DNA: TGTGCCTGGAGTGTTCCGGGACAGTGGGACAATGAGCAGTTCTTC

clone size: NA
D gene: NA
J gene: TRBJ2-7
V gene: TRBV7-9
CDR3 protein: CASSLVGPLDEQYF
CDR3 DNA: TGTGCCAGCAGCTTAGTCGGGCCACTGGACGAGCAGTACTTC

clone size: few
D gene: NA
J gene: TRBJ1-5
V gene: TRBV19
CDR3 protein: CASRDGGGPQHF
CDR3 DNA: TGTGCCAGTAGGGACGGAGGTGGGCCCCAGCATTTT

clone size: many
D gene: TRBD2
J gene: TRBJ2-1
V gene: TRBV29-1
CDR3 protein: CSVRGLAGDSSYNEQFF
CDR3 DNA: TGCAGCGTGCGAGGACTAGCGGGGGACAGCTCCTACAATGAGCAGTTCTTC

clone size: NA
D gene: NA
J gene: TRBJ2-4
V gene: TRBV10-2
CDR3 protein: CASSESTSGGAADIQYF
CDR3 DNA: TGCGCCAGCAGTGAGTCGACGTCTGGGGGGGCGGCTGACATTCAGTACTTC

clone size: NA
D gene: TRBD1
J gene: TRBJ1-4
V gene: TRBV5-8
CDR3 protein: CASSLDRGMEKLFF
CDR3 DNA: TGTGCCAGCAGCTTGGACAGGGGGATGGAAAAACTGTTTTTT

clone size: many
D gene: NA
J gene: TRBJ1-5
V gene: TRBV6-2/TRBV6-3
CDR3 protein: CASGTVSNQPQHF
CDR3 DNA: TGTGCCAGCGGCACAGTAAGCAATCAGCCCCAGCATTTT

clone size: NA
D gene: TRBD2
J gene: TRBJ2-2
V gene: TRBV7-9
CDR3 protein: CASGSGLAGGELFF
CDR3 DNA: TGTGCCAGCGGTTCGGGACTAGCGGGCGGGGAGCTGTTTTTT

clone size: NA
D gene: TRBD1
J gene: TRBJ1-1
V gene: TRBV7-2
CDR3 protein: CASTPGQGKCTEAFF
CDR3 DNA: TGTGCCAGCACCCCGGGACAGGGGAAGTGCACTGAAGCTTTCTTT

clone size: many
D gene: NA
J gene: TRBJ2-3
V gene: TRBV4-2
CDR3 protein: CASSQDNRAPPYF
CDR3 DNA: TGTGCCAGCAGCCAAGATAACCGAGCCCCCCCGTATTTT